The entry below describes one T cell receptor beta chain. This sample is part of a study of CD8 T cells in Susac syndrome. With random hexamers, 0.5 to 1 ug RNA was reverse transcribed. It was immunoSEQ multiplex PCR that amplified TCR beta CDR3 across 54 Vbeta and 13 Jbeta. MiXCR, applied by TCRdb to the immunoSEQ multiplex PCR reads, yields one record per CDR3 protein. The repertoire holds around 280,000 distinct CDR3 sequences, with 90% to 95% as singletons. The CDR3 loop spans 16 amino acids. The V end lost 2 bases, the J end lost 0 bases, and 11 bases lay between the germline ends. The material sequenced was CD4+ T cells from PBMCs. This chain links TRBV12-3 or TRBV12-4 with TRBJ1-5, with a tentative D call TRBD1 (5 bases). This TCR derives from a human donor with multiple sclerosis. CDR3 sequence (DNA): TGTGCCAGCAGTTTATGGGGACCGGATAGCAATCAGCCCCAGCATTTT. Amino acids: CASSLWGPDSNQPQHF.